These 26 T cell receptor beta chains were all obtained from the same sample, sequenced in a study of neurological immune-mediated disorders. Time point given: longitudinal time-point 3. TCRdb processed the 5' RACE reads anew with MiXCR; each CDR3 protein has one entry. Seen here are some 55,000 distinct CDR3 sequences, roughly 8.8% observed once, and the top ten hold 1.9%. The sequencing input was PBMCs. Receptors were obtained from a woman aged 40-49 years in good health.

The sample holds many counts of this clonotype. The chain joins TRBV12-3 or TRBV12-4 to TRBJ1-6; D ambiguous. This CDR3 has 13 residues. Deletions cut 5 bases from V and 4 bases from J, with 6 bases between. This CDR3 reads CASSQLYNSPLHF. In nucleotides, the CDR3 is TGTGCCAGCAGTCAGCTTTATAATTCACCCCTCCACTTT.

This clonotype has a handful of counts. J is TRBJ2-3 and V is TRBV6-5, with unresolved D. Trimming took 5 bases from V and 4 from J, leaving 10 bases between them. The germline V gene encodes CDR1 MNHEY and CDR2 SVGAGI. This CDR3 spans 13 amino acids. The DNA of the CDR3 is TGTGCCAGCAGTCCGTATGACCCAGATACGCAGTATTTT. It codes for CASSPYDPDTQYF.

Points on this clonotype: Being one base from a much bigger clone, this may be a read error. The V gene is TRBV6-4, the J gene TRBJ2-1; D gene unclear. The CDR3 is 15 amino acids. Germline CDR1 is MRHNA and CDR2 is SNTAGT. The V and J ends lost 2 bases and 2 bases respectively, with 10 bases between them. The CDR3 DNA is TGTGCCAGCAGTGACGGGCAGACGACCTACAATGAGCAGTTCTTC. Its protein product is CASSDGQTTYNEQFF.

This clonotype was picked up many times. The gene calls are TRBV6-1 and TRBJ2-5, with D tentatively TRBD2 (5 bases). Trimming removed 6 bases from V and 3 bases from J, with 8 bases in between. From germline, CDR1 is MNHNS and CDR2 SASEGT. This CDR3 spans 12 amino acids. This CDR3 reads CASSPAEETQYF. CDR3 sequence (DNA): TGTGCCAGCAGCCCAGCGGAAGAGACCCAGTACTTC.

This clonotype was seen repeatedly, ten times or more. This chain joins TRBV5-1 and TRBJ1-5; D ambiguous. The ends were cut back, 0 bases at V and 7 bases at J, with 11 bases in the middle. Germline V gene lookup returns CDR1 SGHRS and CDR2 YFSETQ. The CDR3 runs to 14 residues. For the CDR3, the DNA is TGCGCCAGCAGCTTGGTCCCGGGTTCCCAGCCCCAGCATTTT. It is translated as CASSLVPGSQPQHF.

This clonotype was observed at least ten times. This sequence joins TRBV29-1 and TRBJ2-7, with D perhaps TRBD2 (5 bases). V was cut by 6 bases and J by 3 bases, with 21 bases left in between. This CDR3 contains 15 residues. The germline V gene has CDR1 SQVTM and CDR2 ANQGSEA. As DNA, the CDR3 is TGCAGCGTAGCCTATCCGGGATTGGGCATCTACGAGCAGTACTTC. Translation gives CSVAYPGLGIYEQYF.

The table lists this clonotype with a few counts. The J gene is TRBJ2-7, the V gene TRBV27, with D possibly being TRBD1 (5 bases). CDR1 MNHEY and CDR2 SMNVEV come from the germline V gene (reference sequence). Trimming shortened V by 4 bases and J by 0 bases, and 13 bases separated the two germline ends. This CDR3 has 15 residues. CDR3 region: CASSWVKGPSYEQYF. For the CDR3, the DNA is TGTGCCAGCAGTTGGGTGAAGGGGCCCTCCTACGAGCAGTACTTC.

The chain joins TRBV6-5 to TRBJ1-2; D is unclear. The germline V gene encodes CDR1 MNHEY and CDR2 SVGAGI. CDR3 length: 13 amino acids. V was pared by 2 bases and J by 4 bases, with 8 bases between. CDR3 in amino acids: CASSYERSYGYTF. CDR3 in DNA: TGTGCCAGCAGTTACGAGCGGTCCTATGGCTACACCTTC.

This clonotype came up many times. The chain employs TRBV5-5 and TRBJ1-1; a possible D gene is TRBD1 (6 bases). Germline V gene sequence: CDR1 SGHKS, CDR2 YYEKEE (reference sequence). This CDR3 has 14 residues. V was cut by 1 base and J by 6 bases, with 13 bases left in between. DNA for the CDR3: TGTGCCAGCAGCTTGACAGGGAGTTTTCCTGAAGCTTTCTTT. Its protein is CASSLTGSFPEAFF. The whole variable domain, remainder taken from reference TRBV5-5 and TRBJ1-1, is DAGVTQSPTHLIKTRGQQVTLRCSPISGHKSVSWYQQVLGQGPQFIFQYYEKEERGRGNFPDRFSARQFPNYSSELNVNALLLGDSALYLCASSLTGSFPEAFFGQGTRLTVV.

This clonotype came up many times. This rearrangement joins TRBV12-3 or TRBV12-4 to TRBJ2-2, with D unclear. The ends were cut back, 4 bases at V and 4 bases at J, with 19 bases in the middle. The CDR3 contains 17 residues. The CDR3 sequence: CASSSHDPPHVTGELFF. CDR3 DNA sequence: TGTGCCAGCAGTTCCCACGACCCGCCGCACGTCACCGGGGAGCTGTTTTTT.

This clonotype has ten or more counts. This chain links TRBV20-1 with TRBJ2-2; 8 nucleotides match TRBD2. Losses at the gene ends were 1 base for V and 3 bases for J; bases not matched to a gene: 7. The CDR3 runs 16 residues. Germline V gives CDR1 DFQATT, CDR2 SNEGSKA (reference sequence). The CDR3 region is CSARVAGTPYTGELFF. In DNA form, the CDR3 reads TGCAGTGCTAGAGTAGCGGGAACGCCTTACACCGGGGAGCTGTTTTTT.

Many counts were recorded for this clonotype. The J gene is TRBJ1-2, the V gene TRBV29-1; D is ambiguous. V gave up 3 bases and J gave up 6 bases, with 14 bases separating them. The CDR3 has 13 amino acids. Germline CDR1 is SQVTM and CDR2 is ANQGSEA. The CDR3, as DNA: TGCAGCGTTGATAATCCCCGTTTGGATGGCTACACCTTC. Translation: CSVDNPRLDGYTF.

This clonotype came up many times. The chain links TRBV10-2 to TRBJ1-1; no definite D call. Trimming pared 6 bases from V and 4 bases from J, leaving 15 bases between. Germline V gene data show CDR1 as WSHSY and CDR2 as SAAADI. This CDR3 has 14 residues. CDR3: CASSDRGLGTEAFF. CDR3 bases: TGCGCCAGCAGCGATAGAGGGCTTGGCACTGAAGCTTTCTTT.

In its sample, this clonotype was seen many times. The V gene is TRBV4-3, the J gene TRBJ2-1, with 14 bases lining up with TRBD2. The germline CDR1 and CDR2 sequences are LGHNA and YSLEER. The V gene end was trimmed by 3 bases and the J gene end by 6 bases; junction bases not matched to a gene: 1. CDR3 size: 15 residues. The CDR3 DNA is TGCGCCAGCAGCCATGGGACTAGCGGGGGCAATGAGCAGTTCTTC. Amino acid sequence: CASSHGTSGGNEQFF.

By sample share, this clonotype is medium-sized (0.01 to 0.1%). The chain employs TRBV6-5 and TRBJ2-7; 11 bases match TRBD2. CDR3 length equals 16 residues. J gave up 2 bases and V 5 bases, and 8 bases lay outside the gene matches. CDR1 MNHEY and CDR2 SVGAGI come from the germline V gene. Written as DNA, the CDR3 is TGTGCCAGCAGTGCCCAGACTAGCGGGGCCCCCTACGAGCAGTACTTC. Translating gives CASSAQTSGAPYEQYF.

About this clonotype itself: The CDR3 does not end in the conserved phenylalanine or tryptophan, so this is likely a read error. It is unclear where the CDR3 begins or ends on the DNA, so no DNA is shown, and the CDR3 is as TCRdb lists it. V gene TRBV21-1 combines with J gene TRBJ1-1. TRBV21-1 counts as a pseudogene. The CDR3 length equals 13 residues, ends included. The chain's CDR3 is CASSPSLNTEAFI.

This clonotype showed up just a few times. The rearrangement links TRBV10-2 to TRBJ2-7; D not resolved. This CDR3 has 14 residues. Germline CDR1 reads WSHSY; CDR2 reads SAAADI. Trimming took off 11 bases at V and 1 base at J, with 18 bases between the two ends. Here the CDR3 DNA reads TGCGCCTGCGGCCAGAGCGCTGAATCCTACGAGCAGTACTTC. This translates into CACGQSAESYEQYF.

This clonotype was counted at least ten times. This chain uses TRBV5-1 with TRBJ1-1; D gene unclear. Trimming left V 4 bases short and J 0 bases short, with 7 bases between. CDR3 length equals 13 residues. The V gene's germline CDR1 is SGHRS and CDR2 YFSETQ. In DNA form, the CDR3 reads TGCGCCAGCAGCACCGGGATGAACACTGAAGCTTTCTTT. This sequence encodes CASSTGMNTEAFF.

This clonotype was recorded many times. This rearrangement joins TRBV4-1 to TRBJ1-1; possibly TRBD1 for D (6 bases). The CDR3 has 15 residues. Germline V CDR1 and CDR2: MGHRA, YSYEKL. With 0 bases removed from V and 10 bases from J, the gap between germline ends came to 18 bases. The CDR3 DNA reads as TGCGCCAGCAGCCAAGAACCAGGGAGGGGGGCAGGAGCTTTCTTT. It is translated as CASSQEPGRGAGAFF.

This clonotype has ten or more counts. V and J are TRBV11-2 and TRBJ2-5; TRBD1 aligns across 7 bases. V lost 0 bases and J lost 5; bases outside the gene matches: 9. CDR3 size: 16 residues. In germline, CDR1 is SGHAT, CDR2 FQNNGV. As DNA, the CDR3 is TGTGCCAGCAGCTTAGATGGGGGACAGTCTGTGGAGACCCAGTACTTC. Translated: CASSLDGGQSVETQYF.

This clonotype appeared many times. V is TRBV5-6 and J is TRBJ2-3; 7 bases agree with TRBD1. The CDR3 length is 15 residues. Germline V gene data show CDR1 as SGHDT and CDR2 as YYEEEE. The junction had 2 bases not matched to a gene; V was cut back by 1 base and J by 0 bases. The CDR3 region has the DNA TGTGCCAGCAGCTTGCGGACAGGTAGCACAGATACGCAGTATTTT. Its protein product is CASSLRTGSTDTQYF.

The sample holds many counts of this clonotype. CDR3 bases: TGTGCCAGCAGCTTATCGAGGAACTCTGGAAACACCATATATTTT. As protein: CASSLSRNSGNTIYF. The V call is TRBV14, the J call TRBJ1-3; D is undetermined. The CDR3 is made up of 15 amino acids. V lost 5 bases and J 0 bases, leaving 11 bases between the germline ends. Per germline, CDR1 SGHDN and CDR2 FVKESK.

This clonotype was seen many times. The rearrangement joins TRBV4-2 to TRBJ1-3; 9 nucleotides line up with TRBD1. Germline V gives CDR1 LGHNA, CDR2 YNFKEQ. The CDR3 has 15 residues. Trimming removed 4 bases from V and 4 bases from J; junction bases left unmatched: 5. CDR3 in amino acids: CASSRGDRDGNTIYF. CDR3 sequence (DNA): TGTGCCAGCAGCCGGGGGGACAGGGACGGAAACACCATATATTTT.

This clonotype has at least ten counts. The chain combines TRBV10-3 with TRBJ2-5; 9 bases fit TRBD2. Per germline, CDR1 ENHRY and CDR2 SYGVKD. CDR3 length: 15 residues. V lost 2 bases to trimming and J lost 4 bases; unmatched junction nucleotides: 5. CDR3 region: CAISEAGGLLETQYF. CDR3 in DNA: TGTGCCATCAGTGAGGCGGGAGGGCTTTTAGAGACCCAGTACTTC.

In its sample, this clonotype was seen many times. The rearrangement links TRBV29-1 to TRBJ1-1, with 7 bases that match TRBD1. Per the germline V gene, CDR1 is SQVTM and CDR2 is ANQGSEA. There are 12 residues in the CDR3. With V trimmed by 7 bases and J by 4 bases, 6 bases remained unmatched. The CDR3 loop is CSAIPGGTEAFF. CDR3 DNA sequence: TGCAGCGCCATTCCAGGGGGCACTGAAGCTTTCTTT. The full variable domain, with the rest looked up from reference TRBV29-1 and TRBJ1-1, is SAVISQKPSRDICQRGTSLTIQCQVDSQVTMMFWYRQQPGQSLTLIATANQGSEATYESGFVIDKFPISRPNLTFSTLTVSNMSPEDSSIYLCSAIPGGTEAFFGQGTRLTVV.

This clonotype was counted many times. This chain links TRBV20-1 with TRBJ1-1; TRBD1 agrees at 7 bases. V was pared by 0 bases and J by 0 bases, with 4 bases of the junction left unmatched. The CDR3 totals 15 residues. CDR1 DFQATT and CDR2 SNEGSKA come from the germline V gene (reference sequence). The CDR3 protein is CSARDGTEMNTEAFF. The DNA for the CDR3 is TGCAGTGCTAGAGATGGGACAGAAATGAACACTGAAGCTTTCTTT.